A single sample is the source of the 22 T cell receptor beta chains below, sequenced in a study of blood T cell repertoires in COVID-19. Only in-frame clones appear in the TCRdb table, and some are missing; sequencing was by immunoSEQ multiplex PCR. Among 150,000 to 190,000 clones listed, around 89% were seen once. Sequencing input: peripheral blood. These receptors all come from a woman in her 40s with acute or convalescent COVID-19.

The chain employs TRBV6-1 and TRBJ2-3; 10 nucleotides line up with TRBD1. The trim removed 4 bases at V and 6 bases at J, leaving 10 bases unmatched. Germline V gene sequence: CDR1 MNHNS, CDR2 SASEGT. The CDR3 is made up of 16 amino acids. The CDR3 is CASSAIRQGARDTQYF. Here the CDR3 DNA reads TGTGCCAGCAGTGCGATTAGACAGGGGGCAAGGGATACGCAGTATTTT.

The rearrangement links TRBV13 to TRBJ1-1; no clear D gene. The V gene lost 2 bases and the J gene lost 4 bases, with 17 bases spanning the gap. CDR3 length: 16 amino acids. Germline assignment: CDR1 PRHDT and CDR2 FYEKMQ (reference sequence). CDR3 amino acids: CASSLRIRGKGTEAFF. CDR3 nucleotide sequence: TGTGCCAGCAGCTTAAGAATCCGGGGTAAAGGCACTGAAGCTTTCTTT.

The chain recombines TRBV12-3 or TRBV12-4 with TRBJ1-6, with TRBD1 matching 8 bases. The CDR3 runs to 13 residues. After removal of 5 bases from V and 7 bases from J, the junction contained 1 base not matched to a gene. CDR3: CASSRTGNSPLHF. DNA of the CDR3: TGTGCCAGCAGTCGGACAGGGAATTCACCCCTCCACTTT.

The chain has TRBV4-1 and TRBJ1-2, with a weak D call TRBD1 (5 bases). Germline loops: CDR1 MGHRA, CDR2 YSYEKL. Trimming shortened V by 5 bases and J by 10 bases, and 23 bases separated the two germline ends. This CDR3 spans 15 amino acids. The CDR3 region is CASSFGRGVEGAYTF. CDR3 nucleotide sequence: TGCGCCAGCAGCTTTGGCCGGGGGGTCGAAGGGGCCTACACCTTC.

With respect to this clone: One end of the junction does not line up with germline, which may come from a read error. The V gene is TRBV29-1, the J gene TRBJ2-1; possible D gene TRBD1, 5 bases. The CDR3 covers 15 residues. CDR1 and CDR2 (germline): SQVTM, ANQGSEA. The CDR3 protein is CSVEGGAVSYNKQFF. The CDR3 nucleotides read TGCAGCGTTGAGGGTGGGGCGGTATCCTACAATAAGCAGTTCTTC.

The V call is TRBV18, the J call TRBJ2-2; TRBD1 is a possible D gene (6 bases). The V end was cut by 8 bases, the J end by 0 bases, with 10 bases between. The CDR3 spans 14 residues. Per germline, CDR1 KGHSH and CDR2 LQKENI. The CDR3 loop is CASRDTSNTGELFF. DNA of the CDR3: TGTGCCAGCAGGGACACTTCGAACACCGGGGAGCTGTTTTTT.

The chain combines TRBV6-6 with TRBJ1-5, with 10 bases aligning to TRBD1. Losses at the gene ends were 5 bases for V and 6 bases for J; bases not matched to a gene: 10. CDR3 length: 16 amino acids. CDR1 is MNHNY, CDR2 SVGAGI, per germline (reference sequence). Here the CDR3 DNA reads TGTGCCAGCAGTAACATACAGGACAGGGGGATTCAGCCCCAGCATTTT. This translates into CASSNIQDRGIQPQHF.

This chain's CDR3 is CASSQSRGGSGELFF. Written as DNA, the CDR3 is TGTGCCAGCAGCCAGAGTCGGGGGGGCTCCGGGGAGCTGTTTTTT. The J gene is TRBJ2-2, the V gene TRBV14, with 8 bases fitting TRBD2. Unmatched junction bases numbered 6, after V lost 3 bases and J lost 6 bases. In germline, CDR1 is SGHDN, CDR2 FVKESK. The CDR3 covers 15 residues.

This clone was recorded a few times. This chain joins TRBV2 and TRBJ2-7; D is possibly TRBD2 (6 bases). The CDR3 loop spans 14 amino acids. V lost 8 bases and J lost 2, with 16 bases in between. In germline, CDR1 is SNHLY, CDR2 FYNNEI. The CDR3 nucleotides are TGTGCCAGCTCGCTTGGGGGGAAGCCCTACGAGCAGTACTTC. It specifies CASSLGGKPYEQYF. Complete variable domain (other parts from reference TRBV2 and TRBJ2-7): EPEVTQTPSHQVTQMGQEVILRCVPISNHLYFYWYRQILGQKVEFLVSFYNNEISEKSEIFDDQFSVERPDGSNFTLKIRSTKLEDSAMYFCASSLGGKPYEQYFGPGTRLTVT.

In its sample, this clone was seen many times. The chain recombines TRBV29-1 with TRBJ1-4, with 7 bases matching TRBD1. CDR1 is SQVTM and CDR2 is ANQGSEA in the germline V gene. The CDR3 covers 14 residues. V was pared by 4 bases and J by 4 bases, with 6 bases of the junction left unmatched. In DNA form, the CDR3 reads TGCAGCGTTGCATCTCGGGACAGTAATGAAAAACTGTTTTTT. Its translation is CSVASRDSNEKLFF.

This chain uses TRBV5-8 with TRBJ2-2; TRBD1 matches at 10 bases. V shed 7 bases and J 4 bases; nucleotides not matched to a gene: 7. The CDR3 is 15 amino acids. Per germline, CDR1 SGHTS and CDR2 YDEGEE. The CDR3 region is CASSNRDRGTGELFF. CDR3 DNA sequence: TGTGCCAGCTCCAACCGGGACAGGGGCACCGGGGAGCTGTTTTTT.

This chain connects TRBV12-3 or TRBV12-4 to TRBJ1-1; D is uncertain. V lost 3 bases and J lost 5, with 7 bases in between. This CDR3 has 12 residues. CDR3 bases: TGTGCCAGCAGTTTTGGTCGGACTGAAGCTTTCTTT. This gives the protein CASSFGRTEAFF.

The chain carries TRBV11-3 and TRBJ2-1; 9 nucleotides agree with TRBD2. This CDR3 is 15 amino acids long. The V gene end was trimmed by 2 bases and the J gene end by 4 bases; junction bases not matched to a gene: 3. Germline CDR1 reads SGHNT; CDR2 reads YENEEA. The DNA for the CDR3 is TGTGCCAGCAGCTTAATAGCGGGAGCATACAATGAGCAGTTCTTC. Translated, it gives CASSLIAGAYNEQFF.

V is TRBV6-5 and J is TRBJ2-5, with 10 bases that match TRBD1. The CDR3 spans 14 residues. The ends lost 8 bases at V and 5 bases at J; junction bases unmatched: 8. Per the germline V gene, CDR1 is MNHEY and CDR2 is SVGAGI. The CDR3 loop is CASGRQGAVETQYF. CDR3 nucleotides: TGTGCCAGCGGAAGACAGGGGGCTGTGGAGACCCAGTACTTC.

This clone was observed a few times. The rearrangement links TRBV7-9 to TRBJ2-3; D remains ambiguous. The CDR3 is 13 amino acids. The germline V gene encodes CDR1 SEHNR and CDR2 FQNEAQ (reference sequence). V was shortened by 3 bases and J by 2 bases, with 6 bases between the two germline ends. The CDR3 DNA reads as TGTGCCAGCAGCTTGGAGTTCACAGATACGCAGTATTTT. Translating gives CASSLEFTDTQYF.

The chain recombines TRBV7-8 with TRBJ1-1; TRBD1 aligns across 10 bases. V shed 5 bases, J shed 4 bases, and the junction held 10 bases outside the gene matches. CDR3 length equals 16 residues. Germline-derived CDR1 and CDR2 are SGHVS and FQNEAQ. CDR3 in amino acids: CASSPRQGAMSTEAFF. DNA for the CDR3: TGTGCCAGCAGCCCCCGACAGGGGGCAATGAGCACTGAAGCTTTCTTT.

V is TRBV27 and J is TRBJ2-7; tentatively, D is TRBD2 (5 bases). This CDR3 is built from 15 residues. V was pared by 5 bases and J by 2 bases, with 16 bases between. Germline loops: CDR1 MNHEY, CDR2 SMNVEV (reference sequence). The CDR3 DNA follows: TGTGCCAGCAGTCAGGCCGGAGGTGGAACCTACGAGCAGTACTTC. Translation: CASSQAGGGTYEQYF.

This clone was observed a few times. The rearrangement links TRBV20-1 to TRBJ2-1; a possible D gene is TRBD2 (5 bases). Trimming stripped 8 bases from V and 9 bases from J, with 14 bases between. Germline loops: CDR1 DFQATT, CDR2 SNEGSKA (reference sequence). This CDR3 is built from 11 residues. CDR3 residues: CSILAIGEQFF. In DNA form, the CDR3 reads TGCAGTATCTTAGCGATCGGTGAGCAGTTCTTC.

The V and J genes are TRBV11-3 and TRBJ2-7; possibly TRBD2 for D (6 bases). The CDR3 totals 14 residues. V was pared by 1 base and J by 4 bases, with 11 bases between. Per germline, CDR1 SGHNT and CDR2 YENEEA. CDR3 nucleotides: TGTGCCAGCAGCTTAGGTAGCGGACCATACGAGCAGTACTTC. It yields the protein CASSLGSGPYEQYF.

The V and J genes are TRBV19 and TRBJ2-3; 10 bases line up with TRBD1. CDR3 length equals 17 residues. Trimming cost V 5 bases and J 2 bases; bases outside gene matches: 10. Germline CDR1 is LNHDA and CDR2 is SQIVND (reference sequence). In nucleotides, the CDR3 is TGTGCCAGTAGTCCCCAGACAGGGGGCTTCGTCACAGATACGCAGTATTTT. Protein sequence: CASSPQTGGFVTDTQYF.

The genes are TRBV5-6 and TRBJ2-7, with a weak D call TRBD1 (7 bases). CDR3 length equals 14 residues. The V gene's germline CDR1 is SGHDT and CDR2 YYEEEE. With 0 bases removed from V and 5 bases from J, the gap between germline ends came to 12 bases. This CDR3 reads CASSLAPRGDEQYF. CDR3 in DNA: TGTGCCAGCAGCTTGGCCCCCAGGGGGGACGAGCAGTACTTC.

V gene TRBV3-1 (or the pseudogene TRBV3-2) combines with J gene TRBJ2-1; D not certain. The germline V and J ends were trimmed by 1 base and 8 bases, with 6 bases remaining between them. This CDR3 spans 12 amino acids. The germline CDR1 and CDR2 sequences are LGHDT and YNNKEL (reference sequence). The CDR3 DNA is TGTGCCAGCAGCCAAGTGGGCCATGAGCAGTTCTTC. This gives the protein CASSQVGHEQFF.